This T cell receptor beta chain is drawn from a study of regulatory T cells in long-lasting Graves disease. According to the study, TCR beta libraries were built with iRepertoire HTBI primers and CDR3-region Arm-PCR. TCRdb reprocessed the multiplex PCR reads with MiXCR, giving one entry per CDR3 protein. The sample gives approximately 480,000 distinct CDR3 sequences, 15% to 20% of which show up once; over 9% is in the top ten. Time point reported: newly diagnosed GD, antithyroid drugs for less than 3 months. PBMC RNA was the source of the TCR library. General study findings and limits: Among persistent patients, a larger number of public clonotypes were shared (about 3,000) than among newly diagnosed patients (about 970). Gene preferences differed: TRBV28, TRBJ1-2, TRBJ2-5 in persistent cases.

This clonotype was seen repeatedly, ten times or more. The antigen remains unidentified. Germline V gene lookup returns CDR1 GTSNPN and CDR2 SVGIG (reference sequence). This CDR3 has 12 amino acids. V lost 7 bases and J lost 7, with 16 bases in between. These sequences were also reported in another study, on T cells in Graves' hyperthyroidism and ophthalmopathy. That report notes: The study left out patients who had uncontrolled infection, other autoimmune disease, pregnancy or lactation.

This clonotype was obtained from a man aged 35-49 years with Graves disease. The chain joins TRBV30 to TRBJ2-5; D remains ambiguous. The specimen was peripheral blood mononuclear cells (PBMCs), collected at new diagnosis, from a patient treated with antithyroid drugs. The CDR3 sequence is CASHRTAGTQYF. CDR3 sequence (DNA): TGTGCCTCCCACCGGACCGCTGGGACCCAGTACTTC.